The 26 T cell receptor beta chains below come from one sample, sequenced in a study of CD8 T cells in ankylosing spondylitis (TCRdb year 2017). Library preparation used 5' RACE. Sequencing used an Illumina HiSeq 2500. TCRdb ran its own pipeline on the public reads, namely fastp trimming at Q25 and MiXCR clone calling, and kept in-frame beta chains. Rows with a matching CDR3 protein are joined into one entry that keeps the most common DNA and genes. The table for this sample lists under 150,000 distinct CDR3 sequences; approximately 14% of them were counted only once. 2.5% to 3% of the sample is taken by the ten largest. The material sequenced was blood, either unsorted or a sorted T cell fraction (not recorded which). These receptors were collected from a female donor with ankylosing spondylitis or in good health (not recorded which).

This chain connects TRBV12-3 or TRBV12-4 to TRBJ2-1, with 7 bases aligning to TRBD1. The CDR3 totals 13 residues. V was clipped by 5 bases and J by 8 bases; unmatched bases: 6. The CDR3 DNA reads TGTGCCAGCAGTCAAACAGGGGCGGATGAGCAGTTCTTC. This gives the protein CASSQTGADEQFF.

This clonotype was found a few times. The chain is built from TRBV29-1 and TRBJ2-1; no firm D call. V lost 7 bases and J lost 8, with 15 bases in between. The germline V gene has CDR1 SQVTM and CDR2 ANQGSEA. CDR3 length equals 12 residues. Here the CDR3 reads CSAGSIHDEQFF. The CDR3, as DNA: TGCAGCGCCGGGTCTATACACGATGAGCAGTTCTTC.

V and J are TRBV11-2 and TRBJ2-1; TRBD2 agrees at 7 bases. This CDR3 spans 18 amino acids. The trim removed 0 bases at V and 5 bases at J, leaving 13 bases unmatched. CDR1 SGHAT and CDR2 FQNNGV come from the germline V gene. DNA for the CDR3: TGTGCCAGCAGCTTAGAATTAGCGGGCGGGGGATATAACAATGAGCAGTTCTTC. Amino acid sequence: CASSLELAGGGYNNEQFF.

A note on this clonotype: This sequence may be a read error, since a much larger clone differs from it by one base. CDR3 nucleotides: TGTGCCAGCAATTACGGGCTCAATCAGCCCCAGCATTTT. Encoded protein: CASNYGLNQPQHF. The V gene is TRBV6-5, the J gene TRBJ1-5, with D hard to call. The CDR3 covers 13 residues. Germline CDR1 and CDR2: MNHEY and SVGAGI.

V is TRBV5-1 and J is TRBJ2-2; TRBD2 agrees at 9 bases. Germline V CDR1 and CDR2: SGHRS, YFSETQ. The V gene end was trimmed by 4 bases and the J gene end by 2 bases; junction bases not matched to a gene: 9. The CDR3 runs 17 residues. CDR3 coding DNA: TGCGCCAGCAGCGGAGCCGGGACTAGCAGTAACACCGGGGAGCTGTTTTTT. It encodes CASSGAGTSSNTGELFF.

There are a few counts of this clonotype. The genes are TRBV2 and TRBJ2-2; D not resolved. Germline CDR1 SNHLY, CDR2 FYNNEI. V was trimmed by 7 bases and J by 6 bases, leaving 12 bases between them. The CDR3 is made up of 13 amino acids. CDR3 sequence (DNA): TGTGCCAGCAAAACCCAATCAGCCGGGGAGCTGTTTTTT. This gives the protein CASKTQSAGELFF.

The rearrangement uses TRBV6-1 and TRBJ2-7, with 12 bases matching TRBD2. The CDR3 loop spans 14 amino acids. Germline V gene lookup returns CDR1 MNHNS and CDR2 SASEGT. V lost 8 bases and J lost 5; bases outside the gene matches: 7. The CDR3 is CASGGLAGRNEQYF. In DNA form, the CDR3 reads TGTGCCAGCGGGGGACTAGCGGGTCGCAACGAGCAGTACTTC.

This clonotype has at least ten counts. This rearrangement joins TRBV12-3 or TRBV12-4 to TRBJ2-1, with a tentative D call TRBD2 (6 bases). V dropped 8 bases and J dropped 4 bases, with 18 bases sitting between them. The CDR3 covers 15 residues. CDR3 nucleotides: TGTGCCAGCCATCCTCGCGGGACGGCATACAATGAGCAGTTCTTC. Its translation: CASHPRGTAYNEQFF.

This clonotype was seen repeatedly, ten times or more. The rearrangement joins TRBV10-3 to TRBJ2-2; D might be TRBD1 (6 bases). The CDR3 spans 14 residues. Trimming took 6 bases from V and 7 from J, leaving 15 bases between them. Germline values: CDR1 ENHRY, CDR2 SYGVKD. This CDR3 reads CAIRRDTWVGELFF. CDR3 DNA: TGTGCCATCAGACGGGACACATGGGTCGGGGAGCTGTTTTTT.

V gene TRBV27 combines with J gene TRBJ2-1, with 8 bases that match TRBD1. CDR3 length: 15 amino acids. Germline-derived CDR1 and CDR2 are MNHEY and SMNVEV (reference sequence). J was trimmed by 12 bases and V by 7 bases; bases with no gene match: 17. The CDR3 DNA follows: TGTGCCAGCACCACAGACAGGGGCACAGGAGGTGTGCAGTTCTTC. It is translated as CASTTDRGTGGVQFF.

This clonotype was detected ten times or more. The CDR3 region has the DNA TGCAGTGCTAAACCCGGCGCTGGAAATTTAGATACGCAGTATTTT. Its translation is CSAKPGAGNLDTQYF. The V call is TRBV20-1, the J call TRBJ2-3, with D uncertain. Trimming stripped 4 bases from V and 5 bases from J, with 19 bases between. The CDR3 is 15 amino acids. Germline V gives CDR1 DFQATT, CDR2 SNEGSKA (reference sequence).

Ten or more counts support this clonotype. The chain employs TRBV20-1 and TRBJ1-5; a possible D gene is TRBD1 (6 bases). V shed 2 bases and J shed 4 bases, with 12 bases lying between them. Germline CDR1 is DFQATT and CDR2 is SNEGSKA (reference sequence). The CDR3 loop spans 14 amino acids. The CDR3: CSARIPGVNQPQHF. Written as DNA, the CDR3 is TGCAGTGCTAGAATCCCAGGGGTAAATCAGCCCCAGCATTTT.

The genes are TRBV7-8 and TRBJ2-5, with TRBD1 matching over 10 bases. The CDR3 loop spans 14 amino acids. V dropped 5 bases and J dropped 2; count of bases not matched to a gene: 2. CDR1 is SGHVS and CDR2 is FQNEAQ in the germline V gene. The CDR3 region is CASSGTGVQETQYF. CDR3 DNA sequence: TGTGCCAGCAGCGGGACAGGGGTACAAGAGACCCAGTACTTC.

The table lists this clonotype with many counts. The rearrangement links TRBV5-1 to TRBJ1-2; D is ambiguous. Germline V gives CDR1 SGHRS, CDR2 YFSETQ. V was shortened by 4 bases and J by 7 bases, with 23 bases between the two germline ends. The CDR3 is 16 amino acids. In DNA, the CDR3 is TGCGCCAGCAGCCCACGAGATTCAGCCTACAAGGGTGGCTACACCTTC. Protein sequence: CASSPRDSAYKGGYTF.

J is TRBJ2-7 and V is TRBV20-1; either TRBD1 or TRBD2 may fit D (5 bases each). The CDR3 loop spans 14 amino acids. Looked up from germline, CDR1 is DFQATT and CDR2 is SNEGSKA (reference sequence). Trimming took off 2 bases at V and 1 base at J, with 12 bases between the two ends. Here the CDR3 reads CSARRGEGSYEQYF. The CDR3 DNA follows: TGCAGTGCTAGACGGGGAGAGGGGTCCTACGAGCAGTACTTC.

In nucleotides, the CDR3 is TGTGCCAGTAGTTGGACAGGGGAAACTGAAGCTTTCTTT. Translation gives CASSWTGETEAFF. V is TRBV19 and J is TRBJ1-1, with 9 nucleotides matching TRBD1. Germline loops: CDR1 LNHDA, CDR2 SQIVND (reference sequence). This CDR3 contains 13 residues. V lost 5 bases, J lost 5 bases, and 3 bases stayed unmatched.

This clonotype was seen at least ten times. The rearrangement joins TRBV20-1 to TRBJ2-7; no reliable D call. Germline V gives CDR1 DFQATT, CDR2 SNEGSKA (reference sequence). The CDR3 covers 13 residues. V was cut by 6 bases and J by 5 bases, with 17 bases left in between. DNA of the CDR3: TGCAGTGCCAGCCGTCTAGTAGGCGACGAGCAGTACTTC. Translation gives CSASRLVGDEQYF.

The table lists this clonotype with a few counts. The chain uses TRBV11-2 and TRBJ1-1; possible D gene TRBD1, 6 bases. V lost 5 bases, J lost 7 bases, and 14 bases lay in between. Germline assignment: CDR1 SGHAT and CDR2 FQNNGV. There are 13 residues in the CDR3. Written as DNA, the CDR3 is TGTGCCAGCAGCCTCAACAGGGATAATGAAGCTTTCTTT. It yields the protein CASSLNRDNEAFF.

The genes are TRBV12-3 or TRBV12-4 and TRBJ2-3, with 11 bases lining up with TRBD2. Trimming cost V 5 bases and J 2 bases; bases outside gene matches: 3. CDR3 length: 15 residues. The CDR3 nucleotides are TGTGCCAGCAGTCGACTAGCGGGGATCACAGATACGCAGTATTTT. It specifies CASSRLAGITDTQYF.

The chain is built from TRBV5-1 and TRBJ2-1, with 7 bases lining up with TRBD1. The CDR3 sequence is 13 residues long. V was clipped by 2 bases and J by 6 bases; unmatched bases: 2. Germline values: CDR1 SGHRS, CDR2 YFSETQ. The CDR3 region has the DNA TGCGCCAGCAGCTTAGGGGGCCTCAATGAGCAGTTCTTC. It is translated as CASSLGGLNEQFF. Variable domain in full (rest from reference TRBV5-1 and TRBJ2-1): KAGVTQTPRYLIKTRGQQVTLSCSPISGHRSVSWYQQTPGQGLQFLFEYFSETQRNKGNFPGRFSGRQFSNSRSEMNVSTLELGDSALYLCASSLGGLNEQFFGPGTRLTVL.

This clonotype was detected a few times. The gene calls are TRBV5-1 and TRBJ2-3, with 9 bases aligning to TRBD2. Germline values: CDR1 SGHRS, CDR2 YFSETQ. V was pared by 7 bases and J by 4 bases, with 7 bases of the junction left unmatched. This CDR3 spans 14 amino acids. The CDR3 here is CASFSGGPADTQYF. DNA for the CDR3: TGCGCCAGCTTCAGCGGGGGGCCCGCAGATACGCAGTATTTT.

This clonotype turned up a few times. CDR3: CASSFVAGQGNPLSVYTF. The CDR3 DNA reads as TGTGCCAGCAGCTTCGTTGCCGGGCAGGGGAATCCCCTTTCTGTCTACACCTTC. This chain links TRBV5-6 with TRBJ1-2; D is possibly TRBD1 (6 bases). Trimming removed 2 bases from V and 10 bases from J, with 30 bases in between. The V gene's germline CDR1 is SGHDT and CDR2 YYEEEE. This CDR3 region has 18 residues.

This clonotype was observed many times. V gene TRBV20-1 combines with J gene TRBJ2-3; D not resolved. This CDR3 region has 13 residues. Deletions cut 3 bases from V and 0 bases from J, with 7 bases between. CDR1 and CDR2 (germline): DFQATT, SNEGSKA (reference sequence). DNA of the CDR3: TGCAGTGCTAGGGGCAGAAGCACAGATACGCAGTATTTT. Protein: CSARGRSTDTQYF.

The chain links TRBV7-2 to TRBJ1-6; the match to TRBD1 covers 7 bases. Trimming cost V 5 bases and J 9 bases; bases outside gene matches: 13. Germline assignment: CDR1 SGHTA and CDR2 FQGNSA. The CDR3 spans 16 residues. The CDR3 DNA reads as TGTGCCAGCAGCCCAACCCGACAGGGTTTCGGTTCACCCCTCCACTTT. Amino acids: CASSPTRQGFGSPLHF.

This chain links TRBV3-1 with TRBJ1-5; D unresolved. V was trimmed by 5 bases and J by 6 bases, leaving 11 bases between them. The germline V gene encodes CDR1 LGHDT and CDR2 YNNKEL (reference sequence). The length of the CDR3 is 13 residues. CDR3 DNA: TGTGCCAGCAGCTCCAGTTCGGCTCAGCCCCAGCATTTT. As protein: CASSSSSAQPQHF.

The chain has TRBV9 and TRBJ2-2; D is ambiguous. Trimming stripped 0 bases from V and 6 bases from J, with 9 bases between. The CDR3 is made up of 14 amino acids. Per germline, CDR1 SGDLS and CDR2 YYNGEE. The CDR3 nucleotides read TGTGCCAGCAGCGTAGACTCCAGCGCCGGGGAGCTGTTTTTT. This codes for CASSVDSSAGELFF.